The 17 T cell receptor beta chains in this list originate from one sample, sequenced in a study of technical replicates of blood from several donors. Assay used: immunoSEQ multiplex PCR; TCRdb lists only in-frame clones, some missing. The sample contains more than 65,000 clones, over 75% of which appear only once. The material sequenced was PBMCs. Every receptor here comes from a human donor in good health. Some clones in this sample may be carry-over from other donors' samples.

The rearrangement uses TRBV11-2 and TRBJ2-1, with 10 bases lining up with TRBD2. The germline V gene encodes CDR1 SGHAT and CDR2 FQNNGV. This CDR3 region has 17 residues. The V gene end was trimmed by 5 bases and the J gene end by 4 bases; junction bases not matched to a gene: 11. As DNA, the CDR3 is TGTGCCAGCAGCCCACAGACCACTAGCGGGAATTACAATGAGCAGTTCTTC. This encodes CASSPQTTSGNYNEQFF.

This chain connects TRBV6-1 to TRBJ2-5, with 9 nucleotides matching TRBD2. Germline V gives CDR1 MNHNS, CDR2 SASEGT. CDR3 length equals 14 residues. V trimming: 7 bases; J trimming: 2 bases; junction bases outside the gene matches: 5. The CDR3 region has the DNA TGTGCCAGCATCCCGCTAGCGGGGCAAGAGACCCAGTACTTC. Its translation is CASIPLAGQETQYF.

The CDR3 loop is CASSLRGNTGELFF. In DNA form, the CDR3 reads TGTGCCAGCAGCCTGCGGGGGAACACCGGGGAGCTGTTTTTT. The chain recombines TRBV7-3 with TRBJ2-2; possibly TRBD2 for D (6 bases). Germline CDR1 and CDR2: SGHTA and FQGTGA. V lost 5 bases, J lost 1 base, and 8 bases lay in between. This CDR3 is built from 14 residues.

The CDR3 bases are TGTGCCAGCTCAACAGGACTAACCAATGAGCAGTTCTTC. It encodes CASSTGLTNEQFF. The chain is built from TRBV18 and TRBJ2-1; D is perhaps TRBD2 (6 bases). V shed 5 bases and J shed 6 bases, with 11 bases lying between them. The CDR3 runs 13 residues. Germline V CDR1 and CDR2: KGHSH, LQKENI.

The chain employs TRBV30 and TRBJ1-4; D might be TRBD1 (5 bases). V was clipped by 1 base and J by 8 bases, with 11 bases between them. CDR1 is GTSNPN and CDR2 is SVGIG in the germline V gene (reference sequence). This CDR3 has 13 residues. The CDR3 reads CAWSAQGWEKLFF. The CDR3 DNA follows: TGTGCCTGGAGTGCCCAGGGATGGGAAAAACTGTTTTTT. Variable domain in full (rest from reference TRBV30 and TRBJ1-4): SQTIHQWPATLVQPVGSPLSLECTVEGTSNPNLYWYRQAAGRGLQLLFYSVGIGQISSEVPQNLSASRPQDRQFILSSKKLLLSDSGFYLCAWSAQGWEKLFFGSGTQLSVL.

The V gene is TRBV5-6, the J gene TRBJ2-3; D possibly corresponds to TRBD2 (6 bases). From germline, CDR1 is SGHDT and CDR2 YYEEEE. Trimming removed 0 bases from V and 5 bases from J, with 13 bases in between. The CDR3 is made up of 15 amino acids. CDR3: CASSLAGRGGDTQYF. The CDR3 DNA reads as TGTGCCAGCAGCTTGGCCGGGCGGGGCGGAGATACGCAGTATTTT.

The J gene is TRBJ1-4, the V gene TRBV7-6; D not resolved. V lost 5 bases to trimming and J lost 8 bases, with 12 bases between them. Germline CDR1 reads SGHVS; CDR2 reads FNYEAQ. This CDR3 has 13 residues. CDR3 DNA sequence: TGTGCCAGCAGCACAAACCAGGAAGAAAAACTGTTTTTT. Encoded protein: CASSTNQEEKLFF.

The chain couples TRBV6-5 to TRBJ1-1; TRBD1 might be the D (6 bases). The V end was cut by 7 bases, the J end by 0 bases, with 15 bases between. Germline-derived CDR1 and CDR2 are MNHEY and SVGAGI. The CDR3 length is 15 residues. CDR3 amino acids: CASKLQGWMNTEAFF. The CDR3 coding sequence is TGTGCCAGCAAGTTACAGGGTTGGATGAACACTGAAGCTTTCTTT.

V is TRBV30 and J is TRBJ2-2; TRBD2 matches 8 bases. The V gene's germline CDR1 is GTSNPN and CDR2 SVGIG (reference sequence). The CDR3 has 14 residues. The V and J ends lost 4 bases and 6 bases, in that order; junction bases with no gene match: 7. The CDR3 here is CAWTGGAVSGELFF. The CDR3 DNA is TGTGCCTGGACGGGGGGGGCCGTGTCCGGGGAGCTGTTTTTT. Based on the CDR3 plus reference TRBV30 and TRBJ2-2, the full variable domain is SQTIHQWPATLVQPVGSPLSLECTVEGTSNPNLYWYRQAAGRGLQLLFYSVGIGQISSEVPQNLSASRPQDRQFILSSKKLLLSDSGFYLCAWTGGAVSGELFFGEGSRLTVL.

V and J are TRBV5-4 and TRBJ1-3; D remains ambiguous. Germline CDR1 SGHNT, CDR2 YYREEE (reference sequence). The ends were cut back, 1 base at V and 0 bases at J, with 8 bases in the middle. The CDR3 is 15 amino acids. CDR3 DNA: TGTGCCAGCAGCTTGAGTACTTCCTCTGGAAACACCATATATTTT. Translating gives CASSLSTSSGNTIYF.

There are a few counts of this clone. The rearrangement uses TRBV27 and TRBJ1-2, with a tentative D call TRBD1 (5 bases). V was shortened by 5 bases and J by 2 bases, with 12 bases between the two germline ends. The CDR3 is 14 residues long. CDR1 is MNHEY and CDR2 is SMNVEV in the germline V gene (reference sequence). The CDR3 region is CASSPSTENYGYTF. The CDR3 nucleotides read TGTGCCAGCAGTCCTTCGACAGAGAACTATGGCTACACCTTC.

This clone showed up just once. The chain recombines TRBV7-8 with TRBJ2-7, with 7 bases aligning to TRBD1. Trimming took 5 bases from V and 6 from J; bases not matched to a gene: 13. The CDR3 contains 15 residues. CDR1 and CDR2 from the germline V gene are SGHVS and FQNEAQ. The CDR3 coding sequence is TGTGCCAGCAGCCAGGCACCGGGACAGATATCCGAGCAGTACTTC. Its protein product is CASSQAPGQISEQYF. Combining the CDR3 with reference TRBV7-8 and TRBJ2-7 gives the whole variable domain GAGVSQSPRYKVAKRGQDVALRCDPISGHVSLFWYQQALGQGPEFLTYFQNEAQLDKSGLPSDRFFAERPEGSVSTLKIQRTQQEDSAVYLCASSQAPGQISEQYFGPGTRLTVT.

The chain couples TRBV7-2 to TRBJ1-2; 9 bases match TRBD1. Germline V gene lookup returns CDR1 SGHTA and CDR2 FQGNSA. The CDR3 is 15 amino acids. Trimming at V came to 5 bases and at J to 3 bases, leaving 7 bases not matched to a gene. In DNA, the CDR3 is TGTGCCAGCAGCCCGGGACAGGGAAGGGACTATGGCTACACCTTC. The encoded protein is CASSPGQGRDYGYTF.

The chain links TRBV28 to TRBJ1-5; TRBD1 might be the D (5 bases). V lost 7 bases, J lost 7 bases, and 17 bases lay in between. CDR1 is MDHEN, CDR2 SYDVKM, per germline. CDR3 length: 14 residues. CDR3 region: CASTQGGGRQPQHF. The CDR3 DNA sequence: TGTGCCAGCACGCAGGGTGGAGGGAGGCAGCCCCAGCATTTT.

The table lists this clone with a count of one. The J gene is TRBJ2-1, the V gene TRBV5-1; no reliable D call. V lost 0 bases and J lost 7, with 11 bases in between. In germline, CDR1 is SGHRS, CDR2 YFSETQ. The CDR3 runs to 14 residues. CDR3 amino acids: CASSLAALGNEQFF. The CDR3, as DNA: TGCGCCAGCAGCTTGGCCGCTCTCGGGAATGAGCAGTTCTTC.

The chain recombines TRBV7-2 with TRBJ1-3; D not resolved. The CDR3 has 15 residues. In germline, CDR1 is SGHTA, CDR2 FQGNSA. V was clipped by 5 bases and J by 0 bases, with 11 bases between them. CDR3 coding DNA: TGTGCCAGCAGCCGCGGCGGTAACTCTGGAAACACCATATATTTT. Translation: CASSRGGNSGNTIYF.

The V and J genes are TRBV27 and TRBJ1-1, with 7 positions matching TRBD1. V shed 4 bases, J shed 8 bases, and the junction held 10 bases outside the gene matches. The CDR3 contains 14 residues. The germline V gene encodes CDR1 MNHEY and CDR2 SMNVEV (reference sequence). CDR3 protein: CASSSPPDRDEAFF. The CDR3 DNA reads as TGTGCCAGCAGTTCTCCCCCCGACAGGGACGAAGCTTTCTTT.